This entry is about one T cell receptor (beta chain). As yet, its antigen is unknown. PCR primers comprised 60 Vbeta and 13 Jbeta primers. Method: immunoSEQ multiplex PCR; TCRdb's copy keeps in-frame clones and lacks some. Among about 100,000 clones listed, roughly 82% were seen once. The data stem from a study of cytomegalovirus exposure and HLA in healthy donors. General study findings and limits: Later on, analysis showed that most CMV-associated TCR beta chains appeared to be HLA-restricted. Across donors, presence/absence analyses took sequencing depth to be roughly uniform. Later analysis identified 17,000 or so TCR beta sequences associated with HLA alleles, using a false discovery rate threshold of 0.05. Both high specificity and high sensitivity reportedly marked the classifier's diagnosis of cytomegalovirus status.

Germline CDR1 and CDR2: ENHRY and SYGVKD. The CDR3 loop spans 15 amino acids. V dropped 6 bases and J dropped 4; count of bases not matched to a gene: 6. Sequences were obtained from PBMCs. The chain links TRBV10-3 to TRBJ2-2; 9 bases line up with TRBD1. The sequence was collected from a male donor in good health and CMV-seronegative. CDR3: CAIRGGQGVTGELFF. The CDR3 DNA follows: TGTGCCATCAGGGGGGGACAGGGAGTCACCGGGGAGCTGTTTTTT.